These 13 T cell receptor beta chains originate from one sample sequenced in a study of Ad26.COV2.S vaccination and SARS-CoV-2 variants (dated by TCRdb to about 2021). The treatment or condition label, read with the paper, signifies: roughly 18 received Ad26.COV2.S at low or high dose, single or two shots; five or six received placebo; per-sample allocation not given. For vaccine and placebo recipients, the sequenced repertoires came from samples collected on day 63 after the first injection. Receptor libraries were prepared by the immunoSEQ multiplex PCR assay. Drawn from immuneACCESS, this table holds only the in-frame rearrangements with V and J called that TCRdb kept. Clones are partly lost; checked studies trace under half to an unresolved V gene and leave the rest unexplained. In this sample the table shows about 680,000 clones, more than 80% of which occur a single time. The ten largest clones capture roughly 1.5% of the sample.

The sample consisted of peripheral blood, taken in a trial of Ad26.COV2.S vaccine versus placebo. The receptors come from a person between 18 and 65 years old who received the Ad26.COV2.S COVID-19 vaccine or a placebo.

V and J are TRBV5-5 and TRBJ2-2; 10 bases map to TRBD2. The CDR3 is made up of 15 amino acids. The V gene end was trimmed by 3 bases and the J gene end by 6 bases; junction bases not matched to a gene: 5. Germline V gene lookup returns CDR1 SGHKS and CDR2 YYEKEE (reference sequence). The CDR3 is CASSSQAGGPGELFF. The DNA for the CDR3 is TGTGCCAGCAGCTCCCAAGCGGGAGGGCCCGGGGAGCTGTTTTTT. Filled out from reference TRBV5-5 and TRBJ2-2, the complete variable domain reads DAGVTQSPTHLIKTRGQQVTLRCSPISGHKSVSWYQQVLGQGPQFIFQYYEKEERGRGNFPDRFSARQFPNYSSELNVNALLLGDSALYLCASSSQAGGPGELFFGEGSRLTVL.

The rearrangement joins TRBV15 to TRBJ1-2; no firm D call. CDR1 is LNHNV, CDR2 YYDKDF, per germline (reference sequence). Trimming pared 2 bases from V and 3 bases from J, leaving 22 bases between. CDR3 length: 18 residues. The CDR3, as DNA: TGTGCCACCAGCAGAACCCGGGCAGAGACGGGAAAGGACTATGGCTACACCTTC. This sequence encodes CATSRTRAETGKDYGYTF.

The table lists this clone with a few counts. The rearrangement uses TRBV5-1 and TRBJ2-2; TRBD2 agrees at 11 bases. The CDR3 is made up of 16 amino acids. With V trimmed by 4 bases and J by 0 bases, 2 bases remained unmatched. The germline gives CDR1 SGHRS, CDR2 YFSETQ. The CDR3 here is CASSPTSGANTGELFF. The CDR3 DNA reads as TGCGCCAGCAGCCCGACTAGCGGGGCGAACACCGGGGAGCTGTTTTTT.

This clone came up once. This chain connects TRBV19 to TRBJ2-7; 9 positions agree with TRBD1. The CDR3 has 15 residues. With 1 base clipped from V and 3 bases from J, the junction kept 4 bases outside the gene matches. The germline V gene encodes CDR1 LNHDA and CDR2 SQIVND (reference sequence). Written as DNA, the CDR3 is TGTGCCAGTAGTATAGCGGACAGGGGAATCTACGAGCAGTACTTC. It encodes CASSIADRGIYEQYF.

V gene TRBV7-9 combines with J gene TRBJ1-2, with D tentatively TRBD1 (6 bases). The CDR3 totals 15 residues. V lost 5 bases to trimming and J lost 4 bases, with 17 bases between them. The germline CDR1 and CDR2 sequences are SEHNR and FQNEAQ (reference sequence). Here the CDR3 DNA reads TGTGCCAGCAGCCCTCGGACAGCGGGGGCCTATGGCTACACCTTC. It yields the protein CASSPRTAGAYGYTF.

For the CDR3, the DNA is TGTGCCAGCAGCTTCTACCCCGGACTAGCGGTTAGCACAGATACGCAGTATTTT. Its protein is CASSFYPGLAVSTDTQYF. The chain joins TRBV5-8 to TRBJ2-3, with 10 bases identical to TRBD2. The length of the CDR3 is 18 residues. Germline CDR1 and CDR2: SGHTS and YDEGEE. V was pared by 2 bases and J by 0 bases, with 9 bases of the junction left unmatched.

The genes are TRBV5-8 and TRBJ1-5, with 7 bases that match TRBD1. This CDR3 has 17 amino acids. V shed 5 bases, J shed 0 bases, and the junction held 11 bases outside the gene matches. The germline CDR1 and CDR2 sequences are SGHTS and YDEGEE. Written as DNA, the CDR3 is TGTGCCAGCAGTTTCAGACAGGGAGGTAATAGCAATCAGCCCCAGCATTTT. Its translation: CASSFRQGGNSNQPQHF.

The V gene is TRBV30, the J gene TRBJ1-2; D perhaps matches TRBD1 (5 bases). This CDR3 is built from 13 residues. Trimming removed 2 bases from V and 6 bases from J, with 13 bases in between. Germline V gene data show CDR1 as GTSNPN and CDR2 as SVGIG (reference sequence). The CDR3 region is CAWSMGGTHGYTF. CDR3 nucleotide sequence: TGTGCCTGGAGTATGGGGGGGACCCATGGCTACACCTTC.

This clone was counted only a few times. J is TRBJ2-7 and V is TRBV20-1; unclear D gene. The CDR3 is 15 amino acids. Germline assignment: CDR1 DFQATT and CDR2 SNEGSKA (reference sequence). V was pared by 3 bases and J by 0 bases, with 15 bases between. The CDR3 nucleotides are TGCAGTGCTAGTTCGGGTCGAAGGAGCTCCTACGAGCAGTACTTC. Translation: CSASSGRRSSYEQYF.

The chain uses TRBV5-6 and TRBJ2-7, with D uncertain. This CDR3 spans 14 amino acids. In germline, CDR1 is SGHDT, CDR2 YYEEEE. The germline V and J ends were trimmed by 0 bases and 0 bases, with 7 bases remaining between them. Written as DNA, the CDR3 is TGTGCCAGCAGCTTGGGGCCGTTCTCCTACGAGCAGTACTTC. Translation gives CASSLGPFSYEQYF.

V gene TRBV27 combines with J gene TRBJ1-5; possible D gene TRBD1, 6 bases. The CDR3 sequence is 15 residues long. Germline V lookup: CDR1 MNHEY, CDR2 SMNVEV (reference sequence). V was trimmed by 4 bases and J by 3 bases, leaving 13 bases between them. Here the CDR3 reads CASSSTGTTNQPQHF. The CDR3 DNA sequence: TGTGCCAGCAGTTCAACCGGGACAACCAATCAGCCCCAGCATTTT.

This clone was recorded only once. This chain connects TRBV27 to TRBJ1-6, with 9 nucleotides matching TRBD1. Germline values: CDR1 MNHEY, CDR2 SMNVEV (reference sequence). Trimming at V came to 10 bases and at J to 8 bases, leaving 6 bases not matched to a gene. CDR3 length: 13 amino acids. CDR3 sequence: CATSGTGYSPLHF. The CDR3 DNA sequence: TGTGCCACCTCCGGGACAGGGTATTCACCCCTCCACTTT.

The count of this clone is one. V and J are TRBV30 and TRBJ2-1; a weak D match, TRBD2 (7 bases). The V gene's germline CDR1 is GTSNPN and CDR2 SVGIG (reference sequence). The CDR3 sequence is 13 residues long. Trimming took off 0 bases at V and 9 bases at J, with 12 bases between the two ends. CDR3 DNA sequence: TGTGCCTGGAGTGTGCATAGGGGGGGTGAGCAGTTCTTC. This encodes CAWSVHRGGEQFF.